This is a list of T cell receptor beta chains from one sample in a study of blood T cell repertoires in COVID-19. Method: immunoSEQ multiplex PCR; TCRdb's copy keeps in-frame clones and lacks some. The table shows under 300,000 clones, with roughly 90% occurring only once. The specimen was PBMCs or T cells enriched from blood (not recorded which). The receptors originated from a woman in her twenties or thirties who had recovered from COVID-19. Each CDR3 is given without its conserved first and last residue. Fields, in order: D gene, J gene, V gene, clone size, CDR3 protein. A D gene is named only where the DNA matches it firmly. Clone sizes are given selectively: once, few, many, or a class where the clone is expanded.

d_gene: TRBD1
j_gene: TRBJ1-2
v_gene: TRBV28
abundance: -
CDR3aa: ASRPTGIYGYT

d_gene: TRBD1
j_gene: TRBJ2-4
v_gene: TRBV4-1
abundance: -
CDR3aa: ASSQDEGVGQWDKNIQY

d_gene: TRBD2
j_gene: TRBJ2-1
v_gene: TRBV4-3
abundance: -
CDR3aa: ASSQGLAGGPQPF

d_gene: -
j_gene: TRBJ1-4
v_gene: TRBV7-8
abundance: -
CDR3aa: ASSLVSGPINEKLF

d_gene: TRBD2
j_gene: TRBJ2-3
v_gene: TRBV9
abundance: -
CDR3aa: ASSAKAGGPIDTQY

d_gene: -
j_gene: TRBJ1-3
v_gene: TRBV11-3
abundance: few
CDR3aa: ASSSYTEGTIY

d_gene: TRBD1
j_gene: TRBJ2-3
v_gene: TRBV2
abundance: -
CDR3aa: ASSGRQGGTDTQY

d_gene: TRBD1
j_gene: TRBJ1-2
v_gene: TRBV2
abundance: few
CDR3aa: ASSDRTGYGYT

d_gene: -
j_gene: TRBJ1-1
v_gene: TRBV4-1
abundance: -
CDR3aa: ASSQGMATRVRTEAF

d_gene: TRBD1
j_gene: TRBJ2-2
v_gene: TRBV25-1
abundance: -
CDR3aa: ASSAWDRNTGELF

d_gene: -
j_gene: TRBJ1-1
v_gene: TRBV11-3
abundance: -
CDR3aa: ASSLVRGTEAF

d_gene: -
j_gene: TRBJ2-3
v_gene: TRBV5-4
abundance: -
CDR3aa: ASSGALGLSTDTQY

d_gene: -
j_gene: TRBJ1-1
v_gene: TRBV3-1/TRBV3-2
abundance: -
CDR3aa: ASSQGVGAGRAF

d_gene: TRBD2
j_gene: TRBJ2-1
v_gene: TRBV5-4
abundance: -
CDR3aa: ASSNRPSGSTNEQF

d_gene: -
j_gene: TRBJ1-5
v_gene: TRBV27
abundance: -
CDR3aa: ASRSYFAEGYSNQPQH

d_gene: -
j_gene: TRBJ2-2
v_gene: TRBV5-1
abundance: once
CDR3aa: ASSLAVGVPHPDTGELF

d_gene: -
j_gene: TRBJ2-7
v_gene: TRBV7-9
abundance: few
CDR3aa: ASSPRSYEQY

d_gene: TRBD1
j_gene: TRBJ2-7
v_gene: TRBV4-3
abundance: once
CDR3aa: ASSQSAGQGAWEQY

d_gene: TRBD1
j_gene: TRBJ1-2
v_gene: TRBV27
abundance: -
CDR3aa: ASRLTGVGGYT

d_gene: -
j_gene: TRBJ1-6
v_gene: TRBV11-2
abundance: once
CDR3aa: ASSLVGGLGSNNSPLH

d_gene: TRBD2
j_gene: TRBJ2-2
v_gene: TRBV11-3
abundance: -
CDR3aa: ASSFQEWLAGGSTGELF

d_gene: -
j_gene: TRBJ2-6
v_gene: TRBV5-1
abundance: -
CDR3aa: ASSPVSGANVLT

d_gene: TRBD1
j_gene: TRBJ1-1
v_gene: TRBV27
abundance: -
CDR3aa: ASARQGLSEAF

d_gene: TRBD1
j_gene: TRBJ1-2
v_gene: TRBV5-6
abundance: -
CDR3aa: ASSLGDRGYT

d_gene: -
j_gene: TRBJ1-5
v_gene: TRBV30
abundance: -
CDR3aa: AWSQGDNQPQH

d_gene: -
j_gene: TRBJ1-3
v_gene: TRBV18
abundance: -
CDR3aa: ASSLSADSSGNTIY

d_gene: -
j_gene: TRBJ2-6
v_gene: TRBV7-3
abundance: -
CDR3aa: ASSLISGQRPSGANVLT

d_gene: TRBD1
j_gene: TRBJ2-2
v_gene: TRBV24-1
abundance: -
CDR3aa: ATSLTGENTGELF

d_gene: -
j_gene: TRBJ1-4
v_gene: TRBV4-3
abundance: -
CDR3aa: ASSQDRGGSRKLF

d_gene: TRBD2
j_gene: TRBJ2-1
v_gene: TRBV4-1
abundance: -
CDR3aa: ASSQEAGGPYYNEQF

d_gene: -
j_gene: TRBJ2-2
v_gene: TRBV10-2
abundance: -
CDR3aa: ASSALRGPNTGELF

d_gene: -
j_gene: TRBJ1-2
v_gene: TRBV6-5
abundance: -
CDR3aa: ASSYSNRPHYGYT

d_gene: TRBD1
j_gene: TRBJ2-7
v_gene: TRBV5-4
abundance: -
CDR3aa: ASKLRQGITGEQY

d_gene: TRBD1
j_gene: TRBJ1-1
v_gene: TRBV19
abundance: -
CDR3aa: ASSIGIWTGRTEAF

d_gene: TRBD1
j_gene: TRBJ2-6
v_gene: TRBV19
abundance: once
CDR3aa: ASSPTGTSGANVLT

d_gene: TRBD2
j_gene: TRBJ2-2
v_gene: TRBV10-3
abundance: -
CDR3aa: AISESGTSATGELF

d_gene: -
j_gene: TRBJ2-1
v_gene: TRBV3-1/TRBV3-2
abundance: -
CDR3aa: ASSQGSTRGNEQF

d_gene: TRBD2
j_gene: TRBJ2-2
v_gene: TRBV9
abundance: -
CDR3aa: ASSVAPSGGAGGELF

d_gene: TRBD1
j_gene: TRBJ1-2
v_gene: TRBV7-8
abundance: -
CDR3aa: ASSLGRGTGGTYGYT

d_gene: -
j_gene: TRBJ2-7
v_gene: TRBV5-4
abundance: -
CDR3aa: ASSTPGPGGQY

d_gene: -
j_gene: TRBJ1-5
v_gene: TRBV5-6
abundance: -
CDR3aa: ASSFNGGRNRQPQH

d_gene: TRBD2
j_gene: TRBJ2-1
v_gene: TRBV5-6
abundance: once
CDR3aa: ASSFSGEGIYNEQF

d_gene: TRBD2
j_gene: TRBJ2-4
v_gene: TRBV28
abundance: -
CDR3aa: ASSILAGDMDIGKNIQY

d_gene: TRBD1
j_gene: TRBJ1-2
v_gene: TRBV3-1/TRBV3-2
abundance: once
CDR3aa: ASTRGSYGYT

d_gene: -
j_gene: TRBJ1-2
v_gene: TRBV9
abundance: -
CDR3aa: ASSVGSGYDGYT

d_gene: TRBD1
j_gene: TRBJ1-2
v_gene: TRBV9
abundance: -
CDR3aa: ASSVSTGVDYGYT

d_gene: -
j_gene: TRBJ1-4
v_gene: TRBV5-6
abundance: -
CDR3aa: ASSSNLRFTNEKLF

d_gene: -
j_gene: TRBJ2-7
v_gene: TRBV7-9
abundance: -
CDR3aa: ASSLAVTSYEQY

d_gene: -
j_gene: TRBJ1-3
v_gene: TRBV19
abundance: -
CDR3aa: ASSNIPGNTIY

d_gene: TRBD1
j_gene: TRBJ2-3
v_gene: TRBV13
abundance: -
CDR3aa: ASSSIRTGVTDTQY